This passage covers 19 T cell receptor beta chains from one sample sequenced in a study of blood T cell repertoires in COVID-19. The data were produced by immunoSEQ multiplex PCR, yet TCRdb's version contains in-frame clones alone and is incomplete. The table records fewer than 250,000 clones, about 83% of them present only once. Sequences were obtained from peripheral blood. The receptor source for this set is a man between 50 and 59 years old with active or convalescent COVID-19.

This chain connects TRBV7-6 to TRBJ1-6; 10 bases are shared with TRBD1. J was trimmed by 8 bases and V by 6 bases; bases with no gene match: 4. This CDR3 region has 14 residues. From germline, CDR1 is SGHVS and CDR2 FNYEAQ. The CDR3 spells CASSYGQGDSPLHF. As DNA, the CDR3 is TGTGCCAGCAGTTATGGACAGGGGGATTCACCCCTCCACTTT.

V is TRBV28 and J is TRBJ1-2; D is perhaps TRBD1 (5 bases). The CDR3 spans 12 residues. Trimming removed 8 bases from V and 4 bases from J, with 11 bases in between. Germline CDR1 is MDHEN and CDR2 is SYDVKM. In DNA, the CDR3 is TGTGCCAGCTTTACTACAGGCTATGGCTACACCTTC. Translated, it gives CASFTTGYGYTF.

This clone was recorded a few times. V is TRBV2 and J is TRBJ2-7; TRBD2 matches 7 bases. Unmatched junction bases numbered 14, after V lost 0 bases and J lost 0 bases. The CDR3 consists of 19 residues. Germline V CDR1 and CDR2: SNHLY, FYNNEI. The CDR3 nucleotides are TGTGCCAGCAGTGAAGCGCAGATAGGCCTAGCGGCGAGCTCCTACGAGCAGTACTTC. Protein: CASSEAQIGLAASSYEQYF. Combining the CDR3 with reference TRBV2 and TRBJ2-7 gives the whole variable domain EPEVTQTPSHQVTQMGQEVILRCVPISNHLYFYWYRQILGQKVEFLVSFYNNEISEKSEIFDDQFSVERPDGSNFTLKIRSTKLEDSAMYFCASSEAQIGLAASSYEQYFGPGTRLTVT.

Worth noting for this clone: One end of the junction varies from germline; a read error may be responsible. The rearrangement joins TRBV23-1 to TRBJ1-5; D is unclear. TRBV23-1 is sorted into the ORF group, with uncertain function. The CDR3 consists of 12 residues. CDR3 in amino acids: CASSQSNPGQIF. The CDR3 nucleotides read TGCGCCAGCAGTCAATCGAACCCAGGTCAGATTTTT.

This clone was seen a few times. The chain carries TRBV10-3 and TRBJ1-6; perhaps TRBD1 as D (5 bases). Trimming took 10 bases from V and 7 from J, leaving 17 bases between them. The CDR3 has 14 residues. Germline assignment: CDR1 ENHRY and CDR2 SYGVKD. CDR3 coding DNA: TGTGCCACTTCACCACAGGTTGGGAATTCACCCCTCCACTTT. It specifies CATSPQVGNSPLHF.

This clone occurred many times. The V call is TRBV27, the J call TRBJ2-5; TRBD2 matches at 12 bases. Germline lookup yields CDR1 MNHEY and CDR2 SMNVEV (reference sequence). The CDR3 sequence is 16 residues long. Trimming removed 1 base from V and 2 bases from J; junction bases left unmatched: 2. CDR3 sequence (DNA): TGTGCCAGCAGTTTATTTGGACTAGCGGGACAAGAGACCCAGTACTTC. Its translation: CASSLFGLAGQETQYF.

The genes are TRBV5-1 and TRBJ1-3, with D uncertain. Per germline, CDR1 SGHRS and CDR2 YFSETQ. V was trimmed by 4 bases and J by 0 bases, leaving 11 bases between them. The CDR3 loop spans 15 amino acids. This CDR3 reads CASSPYGNSGNTIYF. The CDR3 nucleotides read TGCGCCAGCAGCCCCTACGGTAACTCTGGAAACACCATATATTTT.

The rearrangement links TRBV5-6 to TRBJ1-1; D may be TRBD1 (5 bases). The CDR3 contains 15 residues. V lost 4 bases, J lost 5 bases, and 18 bases lay in between. Germline V gene data show CDR1 as SGHDT and CDR2 as YYEEEE. This chain's CDR3 is CASSPVAGGRTEAFF. For the CDR3, the DNA is TGTGCCAGCAGCCCCGTGGCGGGGGGTCGGACTGAAGCTTTCTTT.

There are a few counts of this clone. The gene calls are TRBV9 and TRBJ2-1; 10 bases match TRBD1. Unmatched junction bases numbered 8, after V lost 4 bases and J lost 4 bases. Germline CDR1 is SGDLS and CDR2 is YYNGEE. The CDR3 length is 16 residues. As DNA, the CDR3 is TGTGCCAGCAGCCCCCGGACAGGGGGGCCATACAATGAGCAGTTCTTC. Translating gives CASSPRTGGPYNEQFF.

This chain joins TRBV2 and TRBJ1-2, with D uncertain. V lost 2 bases to trimming and J lost 4 bases, with 14 bases between them. Germline lookup yields CDR1 SNHLY and CDR2 FYNNEI. This CDR3 region has 15 residues. CDR3 in DNA: TGTGCCAGCAGTGAACCCGCTGGCGGGGTCTATGGCTACACCTTC. It codes for CASSEPAGGVYGYTF.

The sample holds many counts of this clone. This chain connects TRBV25-1 to TRBJ1-4; no firm D call. Trimming cost V 2 bases and J 5 bases, with 12 bases left between them. Germline CDR1 MGHDK, CDR2 SYGVNS. The CDR3 has 15 amino acids. The CDR3 bases are TGTGCCAGCAGTGAAGAGACTAGAGGGAATGAAAAACTGTTTTTT. Amino acid sequence: CASSEETRGNEKLFF.

The sample holds a few counts of this clone. The gene calls are TRBV24-1 and TRBJ2-5; 10 bases fit TRBD2. Germline lookup yields CDR1 KGHDR and CDR2 SFDVKD. The CDR3 totals 19 residues. V shed 4 bases and J 4 bases; nucleotides not matched to a gene: 17. The CDR3 nucleotides are TGTGCCACCAGTGACCCGAAAGCGGGAGGGCCGGTCGCCAGAGAGACCCAGTACTTC. It translates to CATSDPKAGGPVARETQYF.

This chain uses TRBV2 with TRBJ2-2; 10 bases fit TRBD2. Unmatched junction bases numbered 10, after V lost 7 bases and J lost 5 bases. Per germline, CDR1 SNHLY and CDR2 FYNNEI. This CDR3 is 16 amino acids long. CDR3 in DNA: TGTGCCAGCACCCCAGTAGCGGGAGGAAGGACCGGGGAGCTGTTTTTT. Translation: CASTPVAGGRTGELFF.

The rearrangement uses TRBV15 and TRBJ1-4; D is unclear. The CDR3 loop spans 12 amino acids. Germline CDR1 is LNHNV and CDR2 is YYDKDF (reference sequence). V shed 2 bases and J shed 8 bases, with 6 bases lying between them. CDR3 sequence: CATSRQEEKLFF. Here the CDR3 DNA reads TGTGCCACCAGCAGACAAGAGGAAAAACTGTTTTTT.

The genes are TRBV14 and TRBJ2-3, with a weak D call TRBD2 (5 bases). Germline CDR1 and CDR2: SGHDN and FVKESK. There are 14 residues in the CDR3. V lost 2 bases to trimming and J lost 7 bases, with 13 bases between them. CDR3 DNA sequence: TGTGCCAGCAGCCAACGGATGACTACCTATACGCAGTATTTT. Encoded protein: CASSQRMTTYTQYF.

The chain links TRBV4-1 to TRBJ1-1; D uncertain. The CDR3 runs to 15 residues. V was pared by 1 base and J by 5 bases, with 14 bases between. Germline V gene lookup returns CDR1 MGHRA and CDR2 YSYEKL. CDR3 nucleotide sequence: TGCGCCAGCAGCCAAGTGACTTTGAGAGTGACTGAAGCTTTCTTT. Translating it yields CASSQVTLRVTEAFF.

CDR3 DNA: TGCAGCGTTGTAGGCGCGGGAGGCCCTAAGAGCTCCTACAATGAGCAGTTCTTC. This encodes CSVVGAGGPKSSYNEQFF. V usage is TRBV29-1 and J usage is TRBJ2-1; 8 bases align to TRBD2. Trimming took 4 bases from V and 0 from J; bases not matched to a gene: 14. The germline gives CDR1 SQVTM, CDR2 ANQGSEA. CDR3 length: 18 residues.

The gene calls are TRBV25-1 and TRBJ1-5, with TRBD1 matching over 8 bases. The CDR3 totals 12 residues. Trimming removed 8 bases from V and 5 bases from J; junction bases left unmatched: 2. Per the germline V gene, CDR1 is MGHDK and CDR2 is SYGVNS. The CDR3 DNA is TGTGCCAGCCAACAGGGGGATCAGCCCCAGCATTTT. Its translation is CASQQGDQPQHF.

This chain joins TRBV28 and TRBJ2-7, with D unresolved. The CDR3 extends over 12 amino acids. V was cut by 6 bases and J by 1 base, with 7 bases left in between. The germline gives CDR1 MDHEN, CDR2 SYDVKM. CDR3 nucleotide sequence: TGTGCCAGCAGCCCTTTATCCTACGAGCAGTACTTC. It codes for CASSPLSYEQYF. The variable domain in full, completed from reference TRBV28 and TRBJ2-7, reads DVKVTQSSRYLVKRTGEKVFLECVQDMDHENMFWYRQDPGLGLRLIYFSYDVKMKEKGDIPEGYSVSREKKERFSLILESASTNQTSMYLCASSPLSYEQYFGPGTRLTVT.